These T cell receptor beta chains were read from a single sample in a study of early stage breast cancer tumors. The assay was immunoSEQ multiplex PCR, and TCRdb's table has in-frame clones only and misses some. The sample has roughly 48,000 clones; roughly four fifths are singletons. Sequenced sample: blood. These receptors were obtained from a person between 45 and 65 years old with breast cancer. Both conserved end residues are part of each CDR3. A D gene is named only where the DNA matches it firmly. Some rows mark clone size as missing; the rest say once, few, many or name a class of expanded clone.

D	V	J	size	CDR3	DNA
TRBD2	TRBV7-2	TRBJ2-4	-	CASSPGSSGNENIQYF	TGTGCCAGCAGCCCAGGGTCTAGCGGGAACGAAAACATTCAGTACTTC
TRBD2	TRBV6-4	TRBJ2-5	-	CASSVPLLAVPRETQYF	TGTGCCAGCAGTGTCCCTCTCCTAGCGGTCCCAAGAGAGACCCAGTACTTC
-	TRBV7-8	TRBJ2-2	-	CASSLGVGWTESRTGELFF	TGTGCCAGCAGCTTAGGTGTGGGGTGGACTGAATCCCGCACCGGGGAGCTGTTTTTT
TRBD1	TRBV19	TRBJ1-5	-	CASSLGTGGGRSNQPQHF	TGTGCCAGTAGCCTCGGGACAGGGGGCGGGAGGAGCAATCAGCCCCAGCATTTT
-	TRBV28	TRBJ2-5	-	CASSLPGTGAAQYF	TGTGCCAGCAGTTTACCCGGGACGGGGGCGGCCCAGTACTTC
TRBD1	TRBV5-1	TRBJ2-7	few	CASSLRTGGNEQYF	TGCGCCAGCAGCTTAAGGACAGGGGGCAACGAGCAGTACTTC
-	TRBV18	TRBJ1-2	-	CASSPLGGGDYGYTF	TGTGCCAGCTCACCCCTTGGCGGGGGGGACTATGGCTACACCTTC
TRBD2	TRBV27	TRBJ2-7	-	CASSSGLAGGYEQYF	TGTGCCAGCAGTTCGGGACTAGCGGGAGGCTACGAGCAGTACTTC
-	TRBV2	TRBJ1-5	-	CASRGPGGNQPQHF	TGTGCCAGCAGGGGACCCGGTGGCAATCAGCCCCAGCATTTT
-	TRBV7-2	TRBJ1-2	medium-sized	CASSLVRGNGYTF	TGTGCCAGCAGCTTAGTACGAGGAAATGGCTACACCTTC
-	TRBV6-5	TRBJ1-5	-	CASSKKGGRPQHF	TGTGCCAGCAGTAAGAAAGGGGGAAGGCCCCAGCATTTT
-	TRBV28	TRBJ1-2	-	CASSRDYGYTF	TGTGCCAGCAGCAGGGACTATGGCTACACCTTC
-	TRBV7-2	TRBJ1-2	once	CASSQRTDYGYTF	TGTGCCAGCAGCCAAAGGACCGACTATGGCTACACCTTC
-	TRBV9	TRBJ2-7	-	CASSGGFFSGEQYF	TGTGCCAGCAGCGGAGGCTTTTTTAGTGGGGAGCAGTACTTC
-	TRBV28	TRBJ2-5	few	CASSGQSETQYF	TGTGCCAGCTCTGGACAGTCAGAGACCCAGTACTTC
-	TRBV11-3	TRBJ2-7	-	CASSLGYSSYEQYF	TGTGCCAGCAGCTTAGGATATTCCTCCTACGAGCAGTACTTC
TRBD1	TRBV7-2	TRBJ2-7	-	CASSNRGAYEQYF	TGTGCCAGCAGTAACAGGGGAGCCTACGAGCAGTACTTC
-	TRBV11-2	TRBJ2-7	-	CASSSAGDEQYF	TGTGCCAGCAGCTCGGCTGGGGACGAGCAGTACTTC
TRBD2	TRBV28	TRBJ2-7	-	CASSKTSGGYEQYF	TGTGCCAGCAGTAAGACTAGCGGGGGTTACGAGCAGTACTTC
-	TRBV6-4	TRBJ2-2	-	CASSRQINTGELFF	TGTGCCAGCAGCCGACAGATTAACACCGGGGAGCTGTTTTTT
-	TRBV9	TRBJ1-3	-	CASSAEPQGGRNTIYF	TGTGCCAGCAGCGCAGAACCACAGGGTGGAAGAAACACCATATATTTT
TRBD1	TRBV7-9	TRBJ1-6	-	CASSVGKGQGNSPLHF	TGTGCCAGCAGCGTGGGGAAGGGACAGGGTAATTCACCCCTCCACTTT
-	TRBV4-2	TRBJ1-2	-	CASSLEMAGEGYGYTF	TGTGCCAGCAGCCTAGAGATGGCAGGGGAAGGGTATGGCTACACCTTC
-	TRBV6-6	TRBJ1-4	-	CATRFTGDEKLFF	TGTGCCACCCGGTTTACGGGAGATGAAAAACTGTTTTTT
-	TRBV6-5	TRBJ2-7	-	CASSYNYEQYF	TGTGCCAGCAGTTACAACTACGAGCAGTACTTC
TRBD1	TRBV10-3	TRBJ2-7	-	CAISSGGRADSYEQYF	TGTGCCATCAGCTCAGGGGGCAGGGCCGACTCCTACGAGCAGTACTTC
-	TRBV2	TRBJ1-1	-	CASIRETNTEAFF	TGTGCCAGCATCAGGGAGACGAACACTGAAGCTTTCTTT
TRBD1	TRBV5-1	TRBJ1-2	-	CASSFGQGYGYTF	TGCGCCAGCAGCTTCGGACAGGGGTATGGCTACACCTTC
TRBD1	TRBV29-1	TRBJ1-2	-	CSVRNTGGRYGYTF	TGCAGCGTTCGTAATACAGGGGGCAGATATGGCTACACCTTC
-	TRBV9	TRBJ1-3	-	CASSAGYRSGNTIYF	TGTGCCAGCAGCGCAGGGTACCGGTCGGGAAACACCATATATTTT
-	TRBV15	TRBJ1-1	-	CATSRIKNTEAFF	TGTGCCACCAGCAGAATTAAGAACACTGAAGCTTTCTTT
-	TRBV5-1	TRBJ2-1	-	CASSFGGAQYNEQFF	TGCGCCAGCAGCTTCGGCGGGGCCCAATACAATGAGCAGTTCTTC
-	TRBV10-3	TRBJ2-7	-	CAISVGGTYEQYF	TGTGCCATCAGTGTGGGGGGTACCTACGAGCAGTACTTC
TRBD1	TRBV12-5	TRBJ2-2	-	CASGLIPDRANTGELFF	TGTGCTAGTGGTTTGATCCCGGACAGGGCGAACACCGGGGAGCTGTTTTTT
-	TRBV5-8	TRBJ2-2	-	CASNSAGELFF	TGTGCCAGCAACTCCGCCGGGGAGCTGTTTTTT
TRBD2	TRBV9	TRBJ2-3	-	CASSVDERAGSSTDTQYF	TGTGCCAGCAGCGTAGATGAGCGAGCGGGGTCTAGCACAGATACGCAGTATTTT
TRBD2	TRBV27	TRBJ2-1	-	CASSILPGLAGGPGNEQFF	TGTGCCAGCAGTATACTTCCGGGACTAGCGGGAGGGCCTGGCAATGAGCAGTTCTTC
-	TRBV7-8	TRBJ2-1	-	CASSLARLAPYNEQFF	TGTGCCAGCAGCTTAGCGCGGCTAGCCCCCTACAATGAGCAGTTCTTC
TRBD2	TRBV6-5	TRBJ2-2	-	CASSPSGRQTGELFF	TGTGCCAGCAGCCCCAGCGGGAGACAGACCGGGGAGCTGTTTTTT
-	TRBV29-1	TRBJ2-7	-	CSVEVKLTRGGEQYF	TGCAGCGTCGAGGTTAAACTCACCAGGGGGGGGGAGCAGTACTTC
-	TRBV10-1	TRBJ2-5	-	CASSGQETQYF	TGCGCCAGCAGTGGACAAGAGACCCAGTACTTC
-	TRBV6-5	TRBJ1-1	few	CASQFSGGGNTEAFF	TGTGCCAGCCAGTTCTCAGGTGGAGGGAACACTGAAGCTTTCTTT
-	TRBV4-1	TRBJ1-6	-	CASSQEREYNSPLHF	TGCGCCAGCAGCCAAGAGAGAGAGTATAATTCACCCCTCCACTTT
-	TRBV20-1	TRBJ2-5	once	CSAGRRETQYF	TGCAGTGCCGGCCGGCGGGAGACCCAGTACTTC
TRBD1	TRBV9	TRBJ1-2	-	CASSLSTGRNNYGYTF	TGTGCCAGCAGCCTGTCGACAGGGCGGAATAACTATGGCTACACCTTC
-	TRBV7-2	TRBJ2-7	-	CASSAVGAYEQYF	TGTGCCAGCAGCGCCGTGGGGGCCTACGAGCAGTACTTC